These 8 T cell receptor beta chains were sequenced from one sample in a study of blood T cell repertoires in COVID-19. Clones were sequenced by immunoSEQ multiplex PCR, and TCRdb holds only the in-frame ones, with some missing. The sample consists of about 98,000 clones, about 89% of them appearing once. What was sequenced was peripheral blood. These receptors were obtained from a man aged 50 or older with acute or convalescent COVID-19.

The chain combines TRBV27 with TRBJ1-4; D is uncertain. Germline V gives CDR1 MNHEY, CDR2 SMNVEV (reference sequence). With 3 bases removed from V and 0 bases from J, the gap between germline ends came to 8 bases. The length of the CDR3 is 15 residues. CDR3 protein: CASSFRGSTNEKLFF. The CDR3 DNA is TGTGCCAGCAGTTTTCGCGGCTCAACTAATGAAAAACTGTTTTTT. The full variable domain, in which reference TRBV27 and TRBJ1-4 provide the parts outside the CDR3, is EAQVTQNPRYLITVTGKKLTVTCSQNMNHEYMSWYRQDPGLGLRQIYYSMNVEVTDKGDVPEGYKVSRKEKRNFPLILESPSPNQTSLYFCASSFRGSTNEKLFFGSGTQLSVL.

The rearrangement uses TRBV7-2 and TRBJ1-2, with TRBD1 matching 7 bases. Losses at the gene ends were 3 bases for V and 3 bases for J; bases not matched to a gene: 10. Germline V gene lookup returns CDR1 SGHTA and CDR2 FQGNSA. This CDR3 comprises 16 residues. The CDR3 nucleotides read TGTGCCAGCAGCTTCGTGGGGACAGTAGCCGACTATGGCTACACCTTC. This sequence encodes CASSFVGTVADYGYTF.

The chain carries TRBV18 and TRBJ1-5; D not certain. The V end was cut by 0 bases, the J end by 4 bases, with 10 bases between. Germline CDR1 is KGHSH and CDR2 is LQKENI. This CDR3 is built from 15 residues. The CDR3 protein is CASSPPQAPNQPQHF. The CDR3 coding sequence is TGTGCCAGCTCACCACCTCAGGCGCCAAATCAGCCCCAGCATTTT.

In its sample, this clone was seen once. The chain has TRBV27 and TRBJ2-7, with 7 bases fitting TRBD2. The CDR3 totals 14 residues. CDR1 and CDR2 (germline): MNHEY, SMNVEV (reference sequence). Losses at the gene ends were 6 bases for V and 5 bases for J; bases not matched to a gene: 10. CDR3 protein: CASSPTSYGDEQYF. The CDR3 nucleotides are TGTGCCAGCAGCCCGACTAGCTACGGAGACGAGCAGTACTTC.

This chain links TRBV7-8 with TRBJ1-3, with 7 bases aligning to TRBD1. The CDR3 has 15 residues. Germline CDR1 SGHVS, CDR2 FQNEAQ. V was pared by 7 bases and J by 0 bases, with 6 bases of the junction left unmatched. The CDR3: CASTPGQSSGNTIYF. CDR3 nucleotides: TGTGCCAGCACGCCGGGACAGAGCTCTGGAAACACCATATATTTT.

CDR3 bases: TGTGCCAGCAGCCCGAGGGGGGACTATAGCAATCAGCCCCAGCATTTT. It specifies CASSPRGDYSNQPQHF. The chain combines TRBV7-2 with TRBJ1-5, with a weak D call TRBD1 (6 bases). V was pared by 5 bases and J by 0 bases, with 14 bases between. Germline V lookup: CDR1 SGHTA, CDR2 FQGNSA. The CDR3 runs 16 residues.

This clone has only one observation. CDR3 nucleotide sequence: TGTGCCAGCAGTCCCAGGGCCCCCTACAATGAGCAGTTCTTC. Its translation is CASSPRAPYNEQFF. This chain links TRBV6-4 with TRBJ2-1; D is possibly TRBD1 (5 bases). Between the trimmed V and J ends, which lost 5 bases and 2 bases, there was a span of 10 bases. Germline values: CDR1 MRHNA, CDR2 SNTAGT. The CDR3 runs 14 residues.

The V gene is TRBV6-6, the J gene TRBJ1-6, with D hard to call. V gave up 0 bases and J gave up 8 bases, with 5 bases separating them. This CDR3 contains 13 residues. CDR1 and CDR2 (germline): MNHNY, SVGAGI (reference sequence). The CDR3 sequence: CASSYSRDSPLHF. In DNA, the CDR3 is TGTGCCAGCAGTTACTCGCGGGATTCACCCCTCCACTTT.